A selection of T cell receptor beta chains follows, all from one sample in a study of long-term antiretroviral therapy in people with HIV. Some clones are missing from TCRdb's copy, which holds only in-frame ones; the method was immunoSEQ multiplex PCR. The data show roughly 18,000 clones, roughly 89% seen once. Material: unsorted PBMCs, obtained 3 years after starting antiretroviral therapy. These receptors were taken from a man aged 50 or older with HIV. The CDR3 runs from the conserved cysteine through the conserved F or W. A D gene is named only where the DNA matches it firmly. Some rows have no size entry. The others give once, few or many, or a class for an expanded clone.

D: -; V: TRBV7-2; J: TRBJ1-6; size: -; DNA: TGTGCCAGCAGCTACGCCCCAGGGTGGGATTCACCCCTCCACTTT; CDR3: CASSYAPGWDSPLHF
D: -; V: TRBV7-3; J: TRBJ1-1; size: -; DNA: TGTGCCAGCAGCTATCAGGGAAACACTGAAGCTTTCTTT; CDR3: CASSYQGNTEAFF
D: -; V: TRBV19; J: TRBJ1-5; size: -; DNA: TGTGCCAGTAGTAACAGGGTGGGCAATCAGCCCCAGCATTTT; CDR3: CASSNRVGNQPQHF
D: -; V: TRBV2; J: TRBJ2-7; size: -; DNA: TGTGCCAGCAACCCGGGCCACTCCTACGAGCAGTACTTC; CDR3: CASNPGHSYEQYF
D: -; V: TRBV27; J: TRBJ1-2; size: -; DNA: TGTGCCAGCAGTCGAGGGACTAACTATGGCTACACCTTC; CDR3: CASSRGTNYGYTF
D: -; V: TRBV15; J: TRBJ1-1; size: -; DNA: TGTGCCACCAGCAGAGAACAGGGGAACACTGAAGCTTTCTTT; CDR3: CATSREQGNTEAFF
D: TRBD1; V: TRBV28; J: TRBJ1-1; size: -; DNA: TGTGCCACCTTAAGAGGGGGCGTCGAAGCTTTCTTT; CDR3: CATLRGGVEAFF
D: TRBD2; V: TRBV5-1; J: TRBJ2-7; size: few; DNA: TGCGCCAGCAGCGCGGGACTAGCGGGCTTCGAGCAGTACTTC; CDR3: CASSAGLAGFEQYF
D: -; V: TRBV29-1; J: TRBJ1-1; size: -; DNA: TGCAGCGCCGAAGGGGGGGCTGAAGCTTTCTTT; CDR3: CSAEGGAEAFF
D: -; V: TRBV25-1; J: TRBJ2-6; size: -; DNA: TGTGCCAGCAGTGAATCTGGGTTTAGCTCTGGGGCCAACGTCCTGACTTTC; CDR3: CASSESGFSSGANVLTF
D: -; V: TRBV7-7; J: TRBJ2-3; size: -; DNA: TGTGCCAGCAGCTTAGGCGCGCGACCGGCAGATACGCAGTATTTT; CDR3: CASSLGARPADTQYF
D: -; V: TRBV9; J: TRBJ2-2; size: -; DNA: TGTGCCAGCAGCGTAAGGGCCGGGGAGCTGTTTTTT; CDR3: CASSVRAGELFF
D: TRBD1; V: TRBV28; J: TRBJ2-3; size: -; DNA: TGTGCCAGCAGTATGGACAGGGGTACAGATACGCAGTATTTT; CDR3: CASSMDRGTDTQYF
D: TRBD1; V: TRBV19; J: TRBJ2-7; size: -; DNA: TGTGCCAGTAGTATAGGACAGGGGGCCTACGAGCAGTACTTC; CDR3: CASSIGQGAYEQYF
D: -; V: TRBV6-6; J: TRBJ2-3; size: once; DNA: TGTGCCAGCACGGTCAGGGAACCAGATACGCAGTATTTT; CDR3: CASTVREPDTQYF
D: TRBD1; V: TRBV4-3; J: TRBJ1-1; size: -; DNA: TGCGCCAGCAGCCAACAGGGGGAATCAACTGAAGCTTTCTTT; CDR3: CASSQQGESTEAFF
D: -; V: TRBV6-1; J: TRBJ1-5; size: -; DNA: TGTGCCAGCAGTGAAGCTAGCAGGGGCCAGCCCCAGCATTTT; CDR3: CASSEASRGQPQHF
D: -; V: TRBV28; J: TRBJ1-6; size: -; DNA: TGTGCCAGCAGTCATCCCTGGGGTCAGGGGTCACCCCTCCACTTT; CDR3: CASSHPWGQGSPLHF
D: TRBD1; V: TRBV7-2; J: TRBJ1-1; size: -; DNA: TGTGCCAGCAGCGTAACCCCGGGACAGGGGGTTTGGAACACTGAAGCTTTCTTT; CDR3: CASSVTPGQGVWNTEAFF
D: TRBD2; V: TRBV6-4; J: TRBJ2-3; size: -; DNA: TGTGCCAGCAGTGTGTCCCAGGCGGGGGGAAGCACAGATACGCAGTATTTT; CDR3: CASSVSQAGGSTDTQYF
D: TRBD2; V: TRBV5-1; J: TRBJ2-3; size: -; DNA: TGCGCCAGCAGCTTGGCCCTAGCGGGGTTCACAGATACGCAGTATTTT; CDR3: CASSLALAGFTDTQYF
D: TRBD1; V: TRBV6-1; J: TRBJ2-2; size: -; DNA: TGTGCCATTCCCATAGGGGACAGCGCAGTCGGGGAGCTGTTTTTT; CDR3: CAIPIGDSAVGELFF
D: -; V: TRBV13; J: TRBJ2-6; size: -; DNA: TGTGCCAGCAGCCCTTTCCGGGACTCCTCCTCTGGGGCCAACGTCCTGACTTTC; CDR3: CASSPFRDSSSGANVLTF
D: -; V: TRBV28; J: TRBJ2-1; size: -; DNA: TGTGCCAGCAGTTTTAAAACAGGGCTGGATGAGCAGTTCTTC; CDR3: CASSFKTGLDEQFF
D: TRBD1; V: TRBV5-1; J: TRBJ2-7; size: -; DNA: TGCGCCAGCAGCTTGAACAGGGGCCACGAGCAGTACTTC; CDR3: CASSLNRGHEQYF
D: -; V: TRBV5-8; J: TRBJ2-7; size: -; DNA: TGTGCCAGCAGCAGGAGGTATGGGGGTTACGAGCAGTACTTC; CDR3: CASSRRYGGYEQYF
D: -; V: TRBV5-1; J: TRBJ2-7; size: once; DNA: TGCGCCAGCAGCTTACGGGACACCGCTATCGAGCAGTACTTC; CDR3: CASSLRDTAIEQYF
D: TRBD2; V: TRBV13; J: TRBJ2-7; size: once; DNA: TGTGCCAGCAGCTTAACCTCGGAGCTAGCGGGGGGGAACTACGAGCAGTACTTC; CDR3: CASSLTSELAGGNYEQYF
D: TRBD2; V: TRBV13; J: TRBJ2-2; size: -; DNA: TGTGCCAGCAAACAGCGGGGATTTGACACCGGGGAGCTGTTTTTT; CDR3: CASKQRGFDTGELFF
D: -; V: TRBV7-2; J: TRBJ2-7; size: -; DNA: TGTGCCAGCAGCTTAAGGCGGTCGGGGGCCTCCTACGAGCAGTACTTC; CDR3: CASSLRRSGASYEQYF
D: TRBD2; V: TRBV9; J: TRBJ2-7; size: -; DNA: TGTGCCAGCAGCGTAAGCGGGACTAGTGGGTACGAGCAGTACTTC; CDR3: CASSVSGTSGYEQYF
D: -; V: TRBV19; J: TRBJ2-2; size: -; DNA: TGTGCCAGTAGTCTTCCAAGGGGGAGCACCGGGGAGCTGTTTTTT; CDR3: CASSLPRGSTGELFF
D: TRBD2; V: TRBV11-2; J: TRBJ2-3; size: -; DNA: TGTGCCAGCCGGGGGGGAGGGGCCGATACGCAGTATTTT; CDR3: CASRGGGADTQYF
D: TRBD1; V: TRBV30; J: TRBJ2-2; size: -; DNA: TGTGCCTTGGAGTCAGGGGGTATTGCGGCCGGGGAGCTGTTTTTT; CDR3: CALESGGIAAGELFF
D: -; V: TRBV10-1; J: TRBJ1-1; size: -; DNA: TGCGCCAGCAGTCAACAGGTGACCCAACGCGCTGAAGCTTTCTTT; CDR3: CASSQQVTQRAEAFF
D: -; V: TRBV5-1; J: TRBJ1-6; size: few; DNA: TGCGCCAGCAGCTTGGATGTCATCAACTCACCCCTCCACTTT; CDR3: CASSLDVINSPLHF
D: -; V: TRBV30; J: TRBJ2-7; size: -; DNA: TGTGCCTGGAGTGAAGACAGCTCCTACGAGCAGTACTTC; CDR3: CAWSEDSSYEQYF